Listed here are 2 T cell receptor beta chains from one sample, sequenced in a study of T-cell memory formation after mild COVID-19. Each CDR3 protein is one row after TCRdb ran MiXCR on the 5' RACE reads. The sample yields roughly 320,000 distinct CDR3 sequences, 25% to 30% seen once. The source material was PBMCs or a T cell subset sorted from them (not recorded which). The receptors derive from an adult woman who had mild COVID-19 (a few samples of this study predate the infection). Cell type and time point are not known.

This sequence joins TRBV19 and TRBJ1-1; D is unclear. Germline CDR1 is LNHDA and CDR2 is SQIVND (reference sequence). This CDR3 has 16 amino acids. V lost 1 base to trimming and J lost 0 bases, with 12 bases between them. CDR3: CASSIVGRLMNTEAFF. The DNA for the CDR3 is TGTGCCAGTAGTATAGTGGGGAGACTAATGAACACTGAAGCTTTCTTT.

The sample holds many counts of this clonotype. The chain combines TRBV12-3 or TRBV12-4 with TRBJ2-5; possible D gene TRBD2, 7 bases. The CDR3 loop spans 14 amino acids. Trimming removed 3 bases at V and 3 bases at J, with 11 bases between. CDR3 sequence reads: CASSLSGGKETQYF. CDR3 coding DNA: TGTGCCAGCAGTTTGTCGGGGGGCAAAGAGACCCAGTACTTC.